A selection of T cell receptor beta chains follows, all from one sample in a study of T cell clonotyping in hematopoietic cell transplantation. TCRdb's copy holds only in-frame clones and misses some; the assay was immunoSEQ multiplex PCR. The profile shows 5,500 to 6,500 clones, 90% to 95% of them singletons. This specimen was peripheral blood mononuclear cells, taken 100 days after allogeneic stem cell transplant. Every receptor here comes from a female patient in her fifties or sixties who had an allogeneic stem cell transplant from an unrelated donor, so T cells may come from the graft donor. Some clones in this sample may be carry-over from other donors' samples. The conserved cysteine and the conserved F or W are not part of the CDR3 here. D genes are given only for firm matches. Clone size, where shown, is once, few, many, or a class for clones that have expanded.

clone_size,j_call,d_call,v_call,cdr3_aa
NA,TRBJ2-5,NA,TRBV9,ASSVNFQETQY
NA,TRBJ1-1,TRBD1,TRBV2,ASSRDRGPEFG
once,TRBJ1-2,TRBD1,TRBV14,ASSQGTGGGYGYT
NA,TRBJ1-6,NA,TRBV27,ASSLSNSPLH
NA,TRBJ1-4,TRBD1,TRBV4-1,ASSQPTGGSFEKLF
NA,TRBJ2-5,TRBD2,TRBV9,ASSVGGGPQETQY
NA,TRBJ1-2,NA,TRBV4-1,ASSQVREKGEYGYT
NA,TRBJ1-5,NA,TRBV6-4,ASSDEKGGQPQH
NA,TRBJ1-3,NA,TRBV28,ASSFLASLSGNTIY
NA,TRBJ1-5,TRBD1,TRBV7-6,ASSSLAGTGPQH
NA,TRBJ1-3,NA,TRBV19,ASIIGFFASSGNTIY
NA,TRBJ1-5,TRBD1,TRBV30,AWSSGTVGNQPQH
NA,TRBJ1-1,TRBD1,TRBV19,ASSIVGTGGTEAF
NA,TRBJ1-2,NA,TRBV7-2,ASSRGDGYT
NA,TRBJ1-2,NA,TRBV2,ASSLRILNYGYT
NA,TRBJ2-7,NA,TRBV29-1,SVEDQVREQY
few,TRBJ2-5,TRBD1,TRBV9,ASSVDGQGRETQY
NA,TRBJ1-4,NA,TRBV6-1,ASSGRDREKLF
once,TRBJ2-3,NA,TRBV4-2,ASSQARGTTDTQY
few,TRBJ1-5,NA,TRBV6-6,ASSYTVEQPQH
NA,TRBJ2-6,TRBD1,TRBV27,ASRRTGGVSGANVLT
NA,TRBJ2-5,TRBD2,TRBV6-5,ASRAGTTETQY
NA,TRBJ1-1,TRBD1,TRBV28,ASSSGGPGTEAF
once,TRBJ2-1,NA,TRBV6-5,ASSYSAFSYNEQF
NA,TRBJ2-3,TRBD2,TRBV19,ASSTGWRGLADTQY
NA,TRBJ1-6,NA,TRBV27,ASSPPAGSPLH
NA,TRBJ1-1,NA,TRBV5-1,ASSLAYAFNTEAF
NA,TRBJ2-7,TRBD1,TRBV25-1,ASRGAGQGRNEQY
NA,TRBJ1-4,NA,TRBV25-1,ASSEGYFNEKLF
NA,TRBJ2-2,TRBD2,TRBV6-4,ASSGTSGNTGELF
NA,TRBJ1-5,TRBD1,TRBV19,ASRLQGAQPQH
NA,TRBJ1-1,NA,TRBV6-5,ASSYEGGNTEAF
NA,TRBJ1-2,NA,TRBV5-1,ASSISGTSDGYT
NA,TRBJ1-2,NA,TRBV6-1,ASSEATRASSYGYT
NA,TRBJ1-1,NA,TRBV6-6,ASSEPDTEAF
NA,TRBJ2-7,TRBD1,TRBV4-2,ASSQDWGRTGNEQY
NA,TRBJ1-4,NA,TRBV13,ASSLGGVGEKLF
NA,TRBJ2-5,TRBD2,TRBV2,ASTGLAGAPGTQY
NA,TRBJ2-3,TRBD2,TRBV5-1,ASSLVLAASTSSTDTQY
once,TRBJ2-7,NA,TRBV4-1,ASSQGGWEFGEQY
medium-sized,TRBJ2-5,NA,TRBV6-5,ASSYGEGEGQETQY
NA,TRBJ1-4,NA,TRBV30,AWSVGSGFEKLF
once,TRBJ1-6,NA,TRBV2,ASSDRQGQSPLH
NA,TRBJ1-1,NA,TRBV10-3,AISEKPDTEAF
once,TRBJ2-3,NA,TRBV30,AWSVNREAQY
NA,TRBJ2-5,NA,TRBV30,AWNKFPTGGLQETQY
NA,TRBJ1-4,NA,TRBV30,AVAGGVNEKLF
NA,TRBJ1-6,NA,TRBV6-5,ASSYSGASPLH
NA,TRBJ1-5,NA,TRBV19,ASSIQGSDQPQH
NA,TRBJ1-2,NA,TRBV30,AWKWRGWYGYT